The next 22 T cell receptor beta chains were all read from a single sample in a study of T cell responses to AZD1222 COVID-19 vaccine (dated by TCRdb to 2020 to 2023). The intended sense of this specimen's time point label: about 28 days (+/-7) after the second vaccine dose. The sample's treatment or condition label is to be understood as: meningococcal conjugate vaccine given as trial control. Library preparation employed the immunoSEQ multiplex PCR assay. Imported from immuneACCESS, the table was reduced by TCRdb to in-frame sequences with V and J called. These copies leave out some clones; in studies compared against another copy, an unresolved V gene accounts for under half, and the cause of the remainder is not known. The sample table records about 180,000 clones; around 89% of these occur just once. Approximately 4% of the sample lies in the top ten. The sequencing here drew on peripheral blood, taken 28 days after the second dose of the MenACWY control vaccine. The receptor set was obtained from an adult who received the MenACWY meningococcal vaccine as a control.

The rearrangement links TRBV19 to TRBJ1-1; D call uncertain. Trimming shortened V by 1 base and J by 4 bases, and 10 bases separated the two germline ends. The CDR3 has 14 amino acids. CDR1 is LNHDA, CDR2 SQIVND, per germline (reference sequence). The DNA of the CDR3 is TGTGCCAGTAGTATAGTCCGGGCTGGCACTGAAGCTTTCTTT. It encodes CASSIVRAGTEAFF.

This sequence joins TRBV30 and TRBJ1-5, with D possibly matching TRBD1 (6 bases). Trimming shortened V by 2 bases and J by 3 bases, and 8 bases separated the two germline ends. This CDR3 is built from 13 residues. From germline, CDR1 is GTSNPN and CDR2 SVGIG (reference sequence). The CDR3 DNA sequence: TGTGCCTGGAGTAGGGGGATCAATCAGCCCCAGCATTTT. This encodes CAWSRGINQPQHF.

V usage is TRBV20-1 and J usage is TRBJ2-7; D ambiguous. Germline lookup yields CDR1 DFQATT and CDR2 SNEGSKA (reference sequence). This CDR3 contains 11 residues. Trimming took off 8 bases at V and 4 bases at J, with 12 bases between the two ends. The CDR3 nucleotides are TGCAGTCCCCTTTACAGTTACGAGCAGTACTTC. Encoded protein: CSPLYSYEQYF.

The CDR3: CASSDSQYNSPLHF. The CDR3 DNA sequence: TGTGCCAGCAGTGATAGTCAATATAATTCACCCCTCCACTTT. The rearrangement joins TRBV2 to TRBJ1-6; D unresolved. Germline lookup yields CDR1 SNHLY and CDR2 FYNNEI. Trimming shortened V by 3 bases and J by 4 bases, and 7 bases separated the two germline ends. The CDR3 has 14 amino acids.

The chain couples TRBV9 to TRBJ2-7, with 8 bases aligning to TRBD1. The CDR3 loop spans 15 amino acids. Germline CDR1 and CDR2: SGDLS and YYNGEE. The junction had 8 bases not matched to a gene; V was cut back by 3 bases and J by 3 bases. The CDR3 coding sequence is TGTGCCAGCAGCGGGGCCGGGACAGGACTCTACGAGCAGTACTTC. Encoded protein: CASSGAGTGLYEQYF.

This rearrangement joins TRBV29-1 to TRBJ2-1; TRBD1 agrees at 8 bases. The germline V gene encodes CDR1 SQVTM and CDR2 ANQGSEA. The CDR3 is made up of 14 amino acids. Trimming took 6 bases from V and 3 from J; bases not matched to a gene: 7. In nucleotides, the CDR3 is TGCAGCGTCCGTCCGGGACAGGACTACAATGAGCAGTTCTTC. Its protein product is CSVRPGQDYNEQFF.

The gene calls are TRBV9 and TRBJ1-2; D gene ambiguous. V was shortened by 7 bases and J by 8 bases, with 12 bases between the two germline ends. The CDR3 length is 11 residues. CDR1 and CDR2 from the germline V gene are SGDLS and YYNGEE. The CDR3 DNA reads as TGTGCCAGCGGTGCAAGGGAAGGCTACACCTTC. As protein: CASGAREGYTF.

The chain uses TRBV5-1 and TRBJ2-7; TRBD2 might be the D (6 bases). CDR1 is SGHRS, CDR2 YFSETQ, per germline. CDR3 size: 13 residues. The V end was cut by 0 bases, the J end by 4 bases, with 8 bases between. CDR3 residues: CASSLAAGYEQYF. CDR3 in DNA: TGCGCCAGCAGCTTGGCCGCGGGGTACGAGCAGTACTTC. Variable domain in full (rest from reference TRBV5-1 and TRBJ2-7): KAGVTQTPRYLIKTRGQQVTLSCSPISGHRSVSWYQQTPGQGLQFLFEYFSETQRNKGNFPGRFSGRQFSNSRSEMNVSTLELGDSALYLCASSLAAGYEQYFGPGTRLTVT.

The chain's CDR3 is CASSERGSGGYGYTF. In DNA, the CDR3 is TGTGCCAGCAGTGAACGGGGGTCCGGAGGCTATGGCTACACCTTC. The chain uses TRBV2 and TRBJ1-2, with TRBD1 as a possible D gene (5 bases). The CDR3 spans 15 residues. The germline CDR1 and CDR2 sequences are SNHLY and FYNNEI. V lost 2 bases and J 4 bases, leaving 14 bases between the germline ends.

This rearrangement joins TRBV4-1 to TRBJ1-2; D gene unclear. Trimming took off 0 bases at V and 2 bases at J, with 7 bases between the two ends. This CDR3 is built from 14 residues. Germline loops: CDR1 MGHRA, CDR2 YSYEKL. CDR3 region: CASSQDMRNYGYTF. For the CDR3, the DNA is TGCGCCAGCAGCCAAGACATGAGGAACTATGGCTACACCTTC.

The gene calls are TRBV7-2 and TRBJ2-6, with no clear D. CDR1 SGHTA and CDR2 FQGNSA come from the germline V gene. Trimming took off 1 base at V and 1 base at J, with 5 bases between the two ends. The CDR3 loop spans 15 amino acids. The CDR3: CASSLGMSGANVLTF. CDR3 nucleotide sequence: TGTGCCAGCAGCTTAGGGATGTCTGGGGCCAACGTCCTGACTTTC.

This sequence joins TRBV18 and TRBJ2-7; 7 nucleotides align to TRBD2. Germline trimming cut 5 bases from V and 3 bases from J; bases unmatched to any gene: 7. Germline lookup yields CDR1 KGHSH and CDR2 LQKENI. The CDR3 covers 14 residues. The CDR3 region has the DNA TGTGCCAGCTCAGCGGGGGACCCTTTCTACGAGCAGTACTTC. Translating gives CASSAGDPFYEQYF.

The V gene is TRBV7-8, the J gene TRBJ2-2; 7 bases are shared with TRBD2. V dropped 3 bases and J dropped 2; count of bases not matched to a gene: 6. CDR3 length: 16 residues. Germline loops: CDR1 SGHVS, CDR2 FQNEAQ. CDR3 sequence: CASSLAPSGNTGELFF. CDR3 coding DNA: TGTGCCAGCAGCTTGGCTCCTAGCGGCAACACCGGGGAGCTGTTTTTT.

The chain is built from TRBV15 and TRBJ2-2; D is unresolved. The length of the CDR3 is 13 residues. CDR1 is LNHNV, CDR2 YYDKDF, per germline (reference sequence). V lost 5 bases, J lost 6 bases, and 10 bases lay in between. CDR3 loop: CATSPQLSGELFF. The CDR3 region has the DNA TGTGCCACCAGCCCCCAGCTTTCCGGGGAGCTGTTTTTT.

This rearrangement joins TRBV4-3 to TRBJ2-1; D gene ambiguous. The CDR3 spans 14 residues. CDR1 is LGHNA, CDR2 YSLEER, per germline. V lost 0 bases and J lost 6, with 9 bases in between. The CDR3 spells CASSQDLTANEQFF. The CDR3 bases are TGCGCCAGCAGCCAAGATCTCACCGCCAATGAGCAGTTCTTC.

The rearrangement links TRBV9 to TRBJ2-2; D may be TRBD1 (6 bases). CDR1 SGDLS and CDR2 YYNGEE come from the germline V gene. Trimming cost V 0 bases and J 7 bases, with 13 bases left between them. This CDR3 region has 15 residues. The CDR3 here is CASSVGPYRDGELFF. CDR3 in DNA: TGTGCCAGCAGCGTAGGGCCATACAGGGACGGGGAGCTGTTTTTT.

The chain links TRBV3-1 (or the pseudogene TRBV3-2) to TRBJ2-1, with 10 bases that match TRBD2. V dropped 6 bases and J dropped 2; count of bases not matched to a gene: 4. The CDR3 loop spans 15 amino acids. Germline assignment: CDR1 LGHDT and CDR2 YNNKEL (reference sequence). The CDR3 bases are TGTGCCAGCAGTCGAGCGGGAGGGCCCTACAATGAGCAGTTCTTC. It translates to CASSRAGGPYNEQFF.

This sequence joins TRBV7-7 and TRBJ2-2; no firm D call. From germline, CDR1 is SSHAT and CDR2 FNYEAQ (reference sequence). CDR3 length: 13 amino acids. The V end was cut by 2 bases, the J end by 7 bases, with 8 bases between. CDR3 region: CASSLIGNGELFF. The CDR3 region has the DNA TGTGCCAGCAGCTTAATTGGCAACGGGGAGCTGTTTTTT.

This sequence joins TRBV27 and TRBJ2-1; 11 bases are shared with TRBD2. Per the germline V gene, CDR1 is MNHEY and CDR2 is SMNVEV (reference sequence). J gave up 0 bases and V 8 bases, and 0 bases lay outside the gene matches. CDR3 length equals 14 residues. CDR3 amino acids: CASGTSGSYNEQFF. CDR3 DNA: TGTGCCAGCGGGACTAGCGGCTCCTACAATGAGCAGTTCTTC.

This sequence joins TRBV6-5 and TRBJ1-2; D gene ambiguous. Germline CDR1 is MNHEY and CDR2 is SVGAGI. The V gene lost 0 bases and the J gene lost 5 bases, with 10 bases spanning the gap. This CDR3 contains 14 residues. CDR3 in amino acids: CASSYSAQVYGYTF. CDR3 in DNA: TGTGCCAGCAGTTACTCTGCCCAGGTGTATGGCTACACCTTC.

V and J are TRBV19 and TRBJ1-2; D unclear. The germline CDR1 and CDR2 sequences are LNHDA and SQIVND (reference sequence). The V end lost 7 bases, the J end lost 0 bases, and 15 bases lay between the germline ends. CDR3 length: 15 amino acids. Written as DNA, the CDR3 is TGTGCCAGTACTGATATGCCAAGAGCTAACTATGGCTACACCTTC. Amino acids: CASTDMPRANYGYTF.

The V gene is TRBV27, the J gene TRBJ1-1; D is uncertain. Germline lookup yields CDR1 MNHEY and CDR2 SMNVEV (reference sequence). With 1 base removed from V and 1 base from J, the gap between germline ends came to 7 bases. CDR3 length: 14 residues. The CDR3 loop is CASSLYRGNTEAFF. CDR3 DNA sequence: TGTGCCAGCAGTTTATACCGAGGGAACACTGAAGCTTTCTTT.